The text below deals with one TCR beta chain. The CDR3 is made up of 14 amino acids. Germline CDR1 reads LGHDT; CDR2 reads YNNKEL (reference sequence). Trimming removed 5 bases from V and 4 bases from J, with 11 bases in between. The source of the sample is a study of blood T cell repertoires in COVID-19. Study-wide background: COVID-19 samples, acute and convalescent, were from the United States, Italy and Spain. T cells, B-cell-depleted T cells, or PBMCs provided the cDNA or gDNA that served as material.

In the authors' methods: Estimates of nucleated cell counts were drawn from the amplification of reference gene primers. Sequencing was performed with immunoSEQ multiplex PCR; in TCRdb, only in-frame clones are kept and a portion is missing. V, J and clone size derive from that table, while D and trimming were established from the DNA sequence. This table has more than 45,000 clones, around 80% appearing once. Sequenced sample: peripheral blood. The chain uses TRBV3-1 (or the pseudogene TRBV3-2) and TRBJ2-2, with a possible D match to TRBD2 (6 bases). The origin of this receptor is a woman in her sixties with acute or convalescent COVID-19. The CDR3 is CASSYSGGTGELFF. The CDR3 region has the DNA TGTGCCAGCAGCTATAGCGGCGGCACCGGGGAGCTGTTTTTT.